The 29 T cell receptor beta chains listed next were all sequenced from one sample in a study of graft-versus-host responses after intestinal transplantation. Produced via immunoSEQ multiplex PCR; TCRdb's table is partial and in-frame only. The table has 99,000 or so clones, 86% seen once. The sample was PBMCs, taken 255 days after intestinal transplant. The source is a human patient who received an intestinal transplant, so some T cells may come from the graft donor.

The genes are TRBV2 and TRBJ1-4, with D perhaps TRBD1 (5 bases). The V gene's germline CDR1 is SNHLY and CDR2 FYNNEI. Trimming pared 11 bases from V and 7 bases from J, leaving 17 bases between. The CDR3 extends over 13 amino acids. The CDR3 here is CARRTERGEKLFF. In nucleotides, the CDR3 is TGTGCCCGCCGAACAGAGAGGGGTGAAAAACTGTTTTTT.

The CDR3 nucleotides are TGTGCCAGTAGTATAGATAGGGAGTCCGGGACAGGGTTTGTCGACACTGAAGCTTTCTTT. Its protein is CASSIDRESGTGFVDTEAFF. This rearrangement joins TRBV19 to TRBJ1-1; 9 nucleotides align to TRBD1. The germline V gene has CDR1 LNHDA and CDR2 SQIVND (reference sequence). The CDR3 is made up of 20 amino acids. The V gene end was trimmed by 0 bases and the J gene end by 3 bases; junction bases not matched to a gene: 17. Supplemented by reference TRBV19 and TRBJ1-1, the full variable domain reads DGGITQSPKYLFRKEGQNVTLSCEQNLNHDAMYWYRQDPGQGLRLIYYSQIVNDFQKGDIAEGYSVSREKKESFPLTVTSAQKNPTAFYLCASSIDRESGTGFVDTEAFFGQGTRLTVV.

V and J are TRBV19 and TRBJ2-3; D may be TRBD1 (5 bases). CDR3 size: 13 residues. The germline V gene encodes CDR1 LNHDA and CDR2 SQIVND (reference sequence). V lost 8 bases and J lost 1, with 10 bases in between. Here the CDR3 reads CASARAGTDTQYF. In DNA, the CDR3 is TGTGCCAGTGCCAGGGCAGGCACAGATACGCAGTATTTT.

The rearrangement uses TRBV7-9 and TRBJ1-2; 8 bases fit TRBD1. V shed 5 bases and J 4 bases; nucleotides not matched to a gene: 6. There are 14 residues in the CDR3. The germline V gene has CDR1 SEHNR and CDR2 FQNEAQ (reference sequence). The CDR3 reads CASSRDRPRYGYTF. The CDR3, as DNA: TGTGCCAGCAGCCGGGACAGGCCGCGCTATGGCTACACCTTC.

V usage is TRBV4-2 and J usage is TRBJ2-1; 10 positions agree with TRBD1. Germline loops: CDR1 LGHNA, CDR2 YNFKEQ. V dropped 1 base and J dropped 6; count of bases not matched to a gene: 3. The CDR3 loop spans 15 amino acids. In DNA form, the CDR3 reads TGTGCCAGCAGCCAAGGGACAGGGGGTTTCAATGAGCAGTTCTTC. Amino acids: CASSQGTGGFNEQFF.

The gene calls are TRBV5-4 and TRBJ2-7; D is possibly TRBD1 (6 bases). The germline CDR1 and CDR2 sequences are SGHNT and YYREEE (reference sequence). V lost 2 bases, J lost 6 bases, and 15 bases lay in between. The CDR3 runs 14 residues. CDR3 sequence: CASSFDPSRGEQYF. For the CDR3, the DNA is TGTGCCAGCAGCTTTGACCCTAGCAGGGGCGAGCAGTACTTC.

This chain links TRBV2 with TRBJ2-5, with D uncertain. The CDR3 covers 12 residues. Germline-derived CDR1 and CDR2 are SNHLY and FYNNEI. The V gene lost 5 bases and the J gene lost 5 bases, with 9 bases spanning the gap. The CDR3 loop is CASSKGVETQYF. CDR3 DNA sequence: TGTGCCAGCAGTAAGGGTGTGGAGACCCAGTACTTC.

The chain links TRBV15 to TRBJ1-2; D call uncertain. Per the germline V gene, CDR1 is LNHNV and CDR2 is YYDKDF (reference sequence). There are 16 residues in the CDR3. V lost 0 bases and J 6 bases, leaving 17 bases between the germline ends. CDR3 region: CATSRDLGSPGDGYTF. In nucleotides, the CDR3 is TGTGCCACCAGCAGAGATCTGGGCAGCCCTGGCGATGGCTACACCTTC.

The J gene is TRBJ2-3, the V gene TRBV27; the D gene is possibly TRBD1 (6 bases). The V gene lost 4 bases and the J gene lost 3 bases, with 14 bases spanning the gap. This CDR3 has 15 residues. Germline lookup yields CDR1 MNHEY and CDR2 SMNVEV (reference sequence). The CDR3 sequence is CASSSTTQGTDTQYF. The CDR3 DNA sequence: TGTGCCAGCAGTTCTACTACACAGGGTACAGATACGCAGTATTTT.

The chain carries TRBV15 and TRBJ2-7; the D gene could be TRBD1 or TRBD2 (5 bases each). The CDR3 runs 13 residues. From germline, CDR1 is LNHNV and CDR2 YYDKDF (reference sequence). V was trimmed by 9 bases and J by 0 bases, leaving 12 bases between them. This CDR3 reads CATGDGVSYEQYF. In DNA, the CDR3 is TGTGCCACGGGGGACGGGGTCTCCTACGAGCAGTACTTC. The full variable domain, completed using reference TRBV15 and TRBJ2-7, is DAMVIQNPRYQVTQFGKPVTLSCSQTLNHNVMYWYQQKSSQAPKLLFHYYDKDFNNEADTPDNFQSRRPNTSFCFLDIRSPGLGDTAMYLCATGDGVSYEQYFGPGTRLTVT.

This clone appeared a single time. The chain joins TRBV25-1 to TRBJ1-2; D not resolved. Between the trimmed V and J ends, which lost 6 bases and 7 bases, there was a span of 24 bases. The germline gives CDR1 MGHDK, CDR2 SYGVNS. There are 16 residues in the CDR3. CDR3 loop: CASSHQAVGRARGYTF. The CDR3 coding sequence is TGTGCCAGCAGCCACCAGGCGGTGGGTAGGGCGCGTGGCTACACCTTC.

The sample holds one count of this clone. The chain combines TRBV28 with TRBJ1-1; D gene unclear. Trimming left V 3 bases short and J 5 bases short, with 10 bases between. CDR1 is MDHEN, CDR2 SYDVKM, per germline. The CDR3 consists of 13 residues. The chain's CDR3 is CASSFPWETEAFF. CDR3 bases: TGTGCCAGCAGTTTTCCGTGGGAAACTGAAGCTTTCTTT.

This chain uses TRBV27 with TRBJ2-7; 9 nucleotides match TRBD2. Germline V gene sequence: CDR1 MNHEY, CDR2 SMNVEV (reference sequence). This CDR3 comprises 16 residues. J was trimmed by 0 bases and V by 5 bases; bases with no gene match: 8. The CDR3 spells CASSAGGGLASYEQYF. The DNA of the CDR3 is TGTGCCAGCAGTGCCGGGGGGGGACTAGCCTCCTACGAGCAGTACTTC.

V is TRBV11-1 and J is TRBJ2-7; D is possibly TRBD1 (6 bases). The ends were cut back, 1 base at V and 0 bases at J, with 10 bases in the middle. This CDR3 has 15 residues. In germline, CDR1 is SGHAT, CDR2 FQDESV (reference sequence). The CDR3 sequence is CASSLVGTSSYEQYF. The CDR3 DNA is TGTGCCAGCAGCTTAGTGGGGACAAGCTCCTACGAGCAGTACTTC.

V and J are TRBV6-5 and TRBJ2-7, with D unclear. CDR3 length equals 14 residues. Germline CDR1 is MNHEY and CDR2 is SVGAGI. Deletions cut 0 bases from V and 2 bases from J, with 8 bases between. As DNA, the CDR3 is TGTGCCAGCAGTTACTCCTACGAAGCCTACGAGCAGTACTTC. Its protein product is CASSYSYEAYEQYF.

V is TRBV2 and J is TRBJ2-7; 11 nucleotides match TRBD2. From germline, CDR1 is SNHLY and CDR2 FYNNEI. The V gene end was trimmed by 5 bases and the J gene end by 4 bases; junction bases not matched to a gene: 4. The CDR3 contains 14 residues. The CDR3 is CASSSTSGTYEQYF. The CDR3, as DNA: TGTGCCAGCAGTTCGACTAGCGGGACGTACGAGCAGTACTTC. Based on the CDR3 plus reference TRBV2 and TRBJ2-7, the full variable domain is EPEVTQTPSHQVTQMGQEVILRCVPISNHLYFYWYRQILGQKVEFLVSFYNNEISEKSEIFDDQFSVERPDGSNFTLKIRSTKLEDSAMYFCASSSTSGTYEQYFGPGTRLTVT.

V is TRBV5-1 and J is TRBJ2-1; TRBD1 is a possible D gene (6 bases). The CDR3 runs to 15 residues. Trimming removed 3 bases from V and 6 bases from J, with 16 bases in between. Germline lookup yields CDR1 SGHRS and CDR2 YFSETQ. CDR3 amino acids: CASSSQQGDSNEQFF. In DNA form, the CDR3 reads TGCGCCAGCAGCTCACAACAGGGAGATAGCAATGAGCAGTTCTTC.

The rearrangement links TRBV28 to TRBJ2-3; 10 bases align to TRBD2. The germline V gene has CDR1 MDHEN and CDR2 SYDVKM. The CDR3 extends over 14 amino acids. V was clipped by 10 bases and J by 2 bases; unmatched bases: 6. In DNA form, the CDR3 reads TGTGCCACGGTAGCGGGGGGCCCCACAGATACGCAGTATTTT. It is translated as CATVAGGPTDTQYF.

The DNA for the CDR3 is TGTGCCAGCAGCCCTACCCAGGGGGCGGGTGGCTACACCTTC. The encoded protein is CASSPTQGAGGYTF. This chain joins TRBV9 and TRBJ1-2; 8 nucleotides agree with TRBD1. This CDR3 is built from 14 residues. The J segment lost 7 bases and the V segment lost 4 bases, leaving 9 bases of the junction unmatched. Germline V gives CDR1 SGDLS, CDR2 YYNGEE.

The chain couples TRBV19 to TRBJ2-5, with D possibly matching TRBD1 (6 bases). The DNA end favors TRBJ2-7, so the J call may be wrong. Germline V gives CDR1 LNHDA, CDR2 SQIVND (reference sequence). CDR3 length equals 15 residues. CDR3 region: CASSAQNQGLHEQYF. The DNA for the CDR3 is TGTGCCAGTAGTGCCCAAAACCAGGGGTTACACGAGCAGTACTTC.

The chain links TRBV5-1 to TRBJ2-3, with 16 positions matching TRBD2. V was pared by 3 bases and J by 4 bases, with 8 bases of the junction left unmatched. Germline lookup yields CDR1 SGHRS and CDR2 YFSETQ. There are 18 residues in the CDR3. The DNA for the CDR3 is TGCGCCAGCAGCTGGGTGGGACTAGCGGGGGGGCCGGCAGATACGCAGTATTTT. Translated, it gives CASSWVGLAGGPADTQYF. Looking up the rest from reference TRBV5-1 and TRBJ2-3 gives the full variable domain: KAGVTQTPRYLIKTRGQQVTLSCSPISGHRSVSWYQQTPGQGLQFLFEYFSETQRNKGNFPGRFSGRQFSNSRSEMNVSTLELGDSALYLCASSWVGLAGGPADTQYFGPGTRLTVL.

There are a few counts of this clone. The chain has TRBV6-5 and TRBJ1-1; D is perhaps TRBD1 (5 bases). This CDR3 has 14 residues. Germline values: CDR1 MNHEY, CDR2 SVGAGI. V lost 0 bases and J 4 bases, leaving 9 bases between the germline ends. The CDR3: CASSYSGGGTEAFF. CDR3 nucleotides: TGTGCCAGCAGTTACTCGGGGGGGGGCACTGAAGCTTTCTTT.

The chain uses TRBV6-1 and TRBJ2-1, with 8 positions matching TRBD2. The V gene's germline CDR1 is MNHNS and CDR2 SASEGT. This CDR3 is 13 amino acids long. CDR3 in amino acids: CTGGGSSYNEQFF. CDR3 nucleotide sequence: TGTACCGGGGGGGGGAGCTCCTACAATGAGCAGTTCTTC.

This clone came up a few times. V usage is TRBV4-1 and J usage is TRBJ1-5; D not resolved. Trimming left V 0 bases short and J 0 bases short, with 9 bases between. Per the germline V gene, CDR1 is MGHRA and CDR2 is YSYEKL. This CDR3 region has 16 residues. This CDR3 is CASSQESFGSNQPQHF. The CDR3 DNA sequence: TGCGCCAGCAGCCAAGAGTCGTTTGGTAGCAATCAGCCCCAGCATTTT.

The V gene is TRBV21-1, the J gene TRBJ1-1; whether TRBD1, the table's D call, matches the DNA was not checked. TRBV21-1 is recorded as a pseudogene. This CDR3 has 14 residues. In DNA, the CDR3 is TGTGCCAGCAGCTCCCTGACAGGGGGAACTGAAGCTTTCTTT. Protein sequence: CASSSLTGGTEAFF.

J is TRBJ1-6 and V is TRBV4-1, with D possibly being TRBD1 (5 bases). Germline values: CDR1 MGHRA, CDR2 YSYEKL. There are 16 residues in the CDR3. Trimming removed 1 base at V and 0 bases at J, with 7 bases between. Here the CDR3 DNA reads TGCGCCAGCAGCCAAGCAGGGAGCTCCTATAATTCACCCCTCCACTTT. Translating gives CASSQAGSSYNSPLHF.

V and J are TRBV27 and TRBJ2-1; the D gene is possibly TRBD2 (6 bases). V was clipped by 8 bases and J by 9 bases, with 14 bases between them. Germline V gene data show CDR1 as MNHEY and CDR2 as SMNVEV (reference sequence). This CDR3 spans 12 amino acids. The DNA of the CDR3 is TGTGCCAGCCGCCATGGGGGGAGTGAGCAGTTCTTC. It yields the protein CASRHGGSEQFF.

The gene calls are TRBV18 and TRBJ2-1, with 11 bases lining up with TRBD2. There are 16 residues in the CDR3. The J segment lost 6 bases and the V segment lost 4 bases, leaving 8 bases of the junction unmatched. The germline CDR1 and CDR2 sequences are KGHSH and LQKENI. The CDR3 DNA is TGTGCCAGCTCACTTCTAGCGGGAGGAGGGGGCAATGAGCAGTTCTTC. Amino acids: CASSLLAGGGGNEQFF.

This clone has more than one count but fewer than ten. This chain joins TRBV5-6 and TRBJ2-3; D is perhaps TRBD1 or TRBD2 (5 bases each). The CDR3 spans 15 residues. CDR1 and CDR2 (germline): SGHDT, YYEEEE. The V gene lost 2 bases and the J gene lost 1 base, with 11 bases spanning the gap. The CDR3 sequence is CASSFRGGRTDTQYF. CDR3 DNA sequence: TGTGCCAGCAGCTTTAGGGGCGGGCGCACAGATACGCAGTATTTT. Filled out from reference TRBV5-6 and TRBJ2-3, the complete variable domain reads DAGVTQSPTHLIKTRGQQVTLRCSPKSGHDTVSWYQQALGQGPQFIFQYYEEEERQRGNFPDRFSGHQFPNYSSELNVNALLLGDSALYLCASSFRGGRTDTQYFGPGTRLTVL.